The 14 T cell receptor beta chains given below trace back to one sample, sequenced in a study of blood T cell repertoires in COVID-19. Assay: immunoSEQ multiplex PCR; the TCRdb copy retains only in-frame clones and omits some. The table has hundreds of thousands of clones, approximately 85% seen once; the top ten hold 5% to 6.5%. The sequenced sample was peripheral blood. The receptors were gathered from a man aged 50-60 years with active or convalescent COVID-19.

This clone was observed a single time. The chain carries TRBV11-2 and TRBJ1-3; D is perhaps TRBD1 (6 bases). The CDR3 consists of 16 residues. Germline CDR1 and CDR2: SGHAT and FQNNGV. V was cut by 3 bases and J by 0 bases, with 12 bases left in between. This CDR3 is CASSLGGASSGNTIYF. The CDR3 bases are TGTGCCAGCAGCTTGGGGGGGGCTAGCTCTGGAAACACCATATATTTT.

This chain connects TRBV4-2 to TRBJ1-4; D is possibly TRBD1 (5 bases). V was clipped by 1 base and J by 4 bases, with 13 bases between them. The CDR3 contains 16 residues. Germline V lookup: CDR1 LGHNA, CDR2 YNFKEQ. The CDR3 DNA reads TGTGCCAGCAGCCAAGGGGTTCGACAGAGTAATGAAAAACTGTTTTTT. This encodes CASSQGVRQSNEKLFF.

CDR3 sequence (DNA): TGTGCCAGCAGCGTAGACCCTAGCGGGGGTTACGAGCAGTACTTC. Encoded protein: CASSVDPSGGYEQYF. The chain carries TRBV9 and TRBJ2-7; TRBD2 aligns across 10 bases. Germline loops: CDR1 SGDLS, CDR2 YYNGEE. J gave up 4 bases and V 0 bases, and 4 bases lay outside the gene matches. CDR3 length: 15 amino acids.

The CDR3 sequence is CAWRSATAGNEKLFF. DNA of the CDR3: TGTGCCTGGAGATCAGCGACAGCTGGTAATGAAAAACTGTTTTTT. The chain recombines TRBV30 with TRBJ1-4, with D possibly being TRBD1 (5 bases). With 3 bases removed from V and 4 bases from J, the gap between germline ends came to 15 bases. The CDR3 runs to 15 residues. Germline V CDR1 and CDR2: GTSNPN, SVGIG (reference sequence).

CDR3 sequence: CASSQTGVTEAFF. The CDR3 nucleotides read TGTGCCAGCTCCCAAACAGGAGTCACTGAAGCTTTCTTT. The chain uses TRBV18 and TRBJ1-1, with D possibly being TRBD1 (5 bases). Germline CDR1 and CDR2: KGHSH and LQKENI. V was pared by 6 bases and J by 4 bases, with 12 bases between. This CDR3 is built from 13 residues.

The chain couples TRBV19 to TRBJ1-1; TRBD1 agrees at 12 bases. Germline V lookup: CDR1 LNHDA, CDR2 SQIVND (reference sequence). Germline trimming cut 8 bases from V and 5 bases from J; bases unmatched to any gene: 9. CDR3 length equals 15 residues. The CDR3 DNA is TGTGCCAGTTCCCCCGGGACAGGGGGCAGGACTGAAGCTTTCTTT. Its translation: CASSPGTGGRTEAFF. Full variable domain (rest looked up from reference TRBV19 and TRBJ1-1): DGGITQSPKYLFRKEGQNVTLSCEQNLNHDAMYWYRQDPGQGLRLIYYSQIVNDFQKGDIAEGYSVSREKKESFPLTVTSAQKNPTAFYLCASSPGTGGRTEAFFGQGTRLTVV.

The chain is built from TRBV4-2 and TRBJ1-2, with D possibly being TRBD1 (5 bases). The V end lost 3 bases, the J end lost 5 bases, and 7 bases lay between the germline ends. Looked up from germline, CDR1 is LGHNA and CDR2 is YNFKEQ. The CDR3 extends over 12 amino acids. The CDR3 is CASSQTAYGYTF. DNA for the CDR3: TGTGCCAGCAGCCAGACAGCTTATGGCTACACCTTC.

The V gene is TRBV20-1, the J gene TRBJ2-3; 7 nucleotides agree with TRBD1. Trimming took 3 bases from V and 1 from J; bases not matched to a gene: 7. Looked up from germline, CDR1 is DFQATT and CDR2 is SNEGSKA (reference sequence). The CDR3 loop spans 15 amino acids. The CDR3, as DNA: TGCAGTGCTAGTTTCCGGGACAGAGGCACAGATACGCAGTATTTT. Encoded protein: CSASFRDRGTDTQYF.

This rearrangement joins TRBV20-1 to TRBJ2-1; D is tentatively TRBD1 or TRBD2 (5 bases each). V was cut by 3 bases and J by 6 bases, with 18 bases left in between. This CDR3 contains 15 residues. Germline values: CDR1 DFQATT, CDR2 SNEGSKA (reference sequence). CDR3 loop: CSASGASSNSNEQFF. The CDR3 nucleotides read TGCAGTGCTAGTGGGGCTAGCTCCAACTCCAATGAGCAGTTCTTC.

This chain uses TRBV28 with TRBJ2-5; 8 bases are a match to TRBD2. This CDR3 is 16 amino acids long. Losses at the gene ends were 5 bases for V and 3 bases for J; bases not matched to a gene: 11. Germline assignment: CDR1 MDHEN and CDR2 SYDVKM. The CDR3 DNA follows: TGTGCCAGCAGTACCCTCACTAGCGGTAAGGAAGAGACCCAGTACTTC. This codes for CASSTLTSGKEETQYF.

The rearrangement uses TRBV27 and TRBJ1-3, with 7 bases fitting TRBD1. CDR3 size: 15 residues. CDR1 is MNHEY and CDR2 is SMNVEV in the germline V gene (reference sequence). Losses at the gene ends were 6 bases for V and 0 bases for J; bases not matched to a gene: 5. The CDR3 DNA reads TGTGCCAGCAGAAGGGACAGCCTCTCTGGAAACACCATATATTTT. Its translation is CASRRDSLSGNTIYF.

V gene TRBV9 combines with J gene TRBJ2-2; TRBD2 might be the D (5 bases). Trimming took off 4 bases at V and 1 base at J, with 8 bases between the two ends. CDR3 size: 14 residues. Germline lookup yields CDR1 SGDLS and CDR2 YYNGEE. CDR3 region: CASSSRGNTGELFF. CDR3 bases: TGTGCCAGCAGCTCCCGGGGGAACACCGGGGAGCTGTTTTTT.

The CDR3 sequence: CASSLGGFAFF. As DNA, the CDR3 is TGCGCCAGCAGCTTGGGAGGGTTTGCTTTCTTT. V is TRBV5-1 and J is TRBJ1-1; D unclear. V lost 0 bases, J lost 11 bases, and 8 bases lay in between. CDR3 length: 11 amino acids. CDR1 is SGHRS and CDR2 is YFSETQ in the germline V gene.

The CDR3 is CASSLALRGQGSYGYTF. The CDR3 region has the DNA TGCGCCAGCAGCTTGGCCCTAAGGGGACAGGGGTCCTATGGCTACACCTTC. The chain is built from TRBV5-1 and TRBJ1-2; 10 bases match TRBD1. The CDR3 runs to 17 residues. Per the germline V gene, CDR1 is SGHRS and CDR2 is YFSETQ. J lost 4 bases, V lost 0 bases, and 9 bases had no gene match.